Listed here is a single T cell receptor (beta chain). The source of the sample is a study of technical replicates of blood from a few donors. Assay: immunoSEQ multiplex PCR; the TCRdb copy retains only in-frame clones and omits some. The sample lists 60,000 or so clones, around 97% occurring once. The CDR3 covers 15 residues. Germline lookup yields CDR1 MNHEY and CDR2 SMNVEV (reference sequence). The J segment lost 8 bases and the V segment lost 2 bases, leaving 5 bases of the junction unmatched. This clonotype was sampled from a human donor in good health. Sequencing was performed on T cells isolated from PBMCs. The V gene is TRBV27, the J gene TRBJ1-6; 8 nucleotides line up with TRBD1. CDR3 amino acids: CASSLAGGLYSPLHF. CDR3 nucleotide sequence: TGTGCCAGCAGTTTAGCAGGGGGCCTGTATTCACCCCTCCACTTT.